This is a list of T cell receptor beta chains from one sample in a study of T-cell reconstitution after alpha-beta-depleted transplantation in children. TCRdb analysed the PCR reads with MiXCR anew, one entry per CDR3 protein. This sample has roughly 490,000 distinct CDR3 sequences, with over 9.5% found just once. The sequencing used PBMCs, mostly from graft donor cells, collected 180 days after TCRalphabeta/CD19-depleted stem cell transplant. The origin of the receptors is a female patient between 2 and 10 years old who had a stem cell transplant for aplastic anemia, so the T cells may come from the graft donor. The CDR3 runs from the conserved cysteine through the conserved F or W. Fields, in order: J gene, V gene, clone size, D gene, CDR3 DNA, CDR3 protein. The D gene is left open where the match is weak. Where a row states a size, it is once, few, many or the class of an expanded clone; other rows omit it.

TRBJ2-1 | TRBV4-2 | few | TRBD2 | TGTGCCAGCAGCCAAGGGTCTAGCGGGAGTGGTGAGCAGTTCTTC | CASSQGSSGSGEQFF
TRBJ2-7 | TRBV5-1 | few | - | TGCGCCAGCAGCGGGGAGACAGGCTCCTACGAGCAGTACTTC | CASSGETGSYEQYF
TRBJ1-2 | TRBV6-5 | few | - | TGTGCCAGCAGTTACCGACGGGTAGAAGAGGGCTACACCTTC | CASSYRRVEEGYTF
TRBJ2-3 | TRBV20-1 | many | - | TGCAGTGCTAGAGATGGTCTGGGGAGTTGGGATACGCAGTATTTT | CSARDGLGSWDTQYF
TRBJ1-5 | TRBV6-2/TRBV6-3 | - | - | TGTGCCAGCAGTTACTCTCGGGGAAGCCCGTTATATAGCAATCAGCCCCAGCATTTT | CASSYSRGSPLYSNQPQHF
TRBJ2-1 | TRBV5-1 | few | TRBD1 | TGCGCCAGCAGCTTGGCCCGGGGACAGGGGGCCTACAATGAGCAGTTCTTC | CASSLARGQGAYNEQFF
TRBJ2-1 | TRBV7-2 | many | - | TGTGCCAGCAGCTTAATGGGCCTCAACAATGAGCAGTTCTTC | CASSLMGLNNEQFF
TRBJ2-2 | TRBV20-1 | few | TRBD2 | TGCAGTGCTAGACGGCTGGCGGGGGTGAACACCGGGGAGCTGTTTTTT | CSARRLAGVNTGELFF
TRBJ1-5 | TRBV4-3 | - | - | TGCGCCAGCAGCCATCCTTCTATGCGGGGTTCGGATCAGCCCCAGCATTTT | CASSHPSMRGSDQPQHF
TRBJ2-7 | TRBV6-1 | few | - | TGTGCCAGCAGCCCAAAGGGGCAGTCCCCCTACGAGCAGTACTTC | CASSPKGQSPYEQYF
TRBJ2-3 | TRBV7-9 | - | - | TGTGCCAGCAGCTTAGATAGCGGTCGCACAGATACGCAGTATTTT | CASSLDSGRTDTQYF
TRBJ1-6 | TRBV12-3/TRBV12-4 | few | - | TGTGCCAGCAGTTCCCGGTTAGGGGTCTCGATTCCGTCACCCCTCCACTTT | CASSSRLGVSIPSPLHF
TRBJ1-4 | TRBV5-1 | - | TRBD1 | TGCGCCAGCAGCTTGGGGCAACAGGGGGCAAGGGAAAAACTGTTTTTT | CASSLGQQGAREKLFF
TRBJ2-3 | TRBV25-1 | many | - | TGTGCCAGCAGTGAAGTAATTTTCGACAGACGGGAGCTCTTAACAGATACGCAGTATTTT | CASSEVIFDRRELLTDTQYF
TRBJ2-1 | TRBV6-1 | many | TRBD2 | TGTGCCAGCAGTATATTAGCGGGAGGGCCTGAGCAGTTCTTC | CASSILAGGPEQFF
TRBJ2-6 | TRBV10-3 | - | TRBD1 | TGTGCCATGGCCGGGGAGACAGGGAGACACTCTGGGGCCAACGTCCTGACTTTC | CAMAGETGRHSGANVLTF
TRBJ2-2 | TRBV7-9 | - | TRBD1 | TGTGCCAGGATAGACAGGGCGAGCGGGGAGCTGTTTTTT | CARIDRASGELFF
TRBJ2-5 | TRBV7-8 | few | TRBD1 | TGTGCCAGCAGCTTAGCGACAGGGGGAGAGACCCAGTACTTC | CASSLATGGETQYF
TRBJ2-3 | TRBV7-9 | - | - | TGTGCCAGCAGCTTAAACATAGCAGTTGGCACAGATACGCAGTATTTT | CASSLNIAVGTDTQYF
TRBJ2-7 | TRBV7-2 | few | TRBD1 | TGTGCCAGCAGCTCGAATCCCGGGACAGGGGTCCCCTACTACGAGCAGTACTTC | CASSSNPGTGVPYYEQYF
TRBJ2-7 | TRBV20-1 | - | - | TGCAGTGCAAAAAAGGGTTCTTATATCTCCTACGAGCAGTACTTC | CSAKKGSYISYEQYF
TRBJ2-1 | TRBV5-6 | few | - | TGTGCCAGCAGCTTTCTGTCGGGACCAAGGAACAATGAGCAGTTCTTC | CASSFLSGPRNNEQFF
TRBJ2-5 | TRBV7-9 | few | - | TGTGCCAGCAGCTTAGACAGGGTTCTCCAAGAGACCCAGTACTTC | CASSLDRVLQETQYF
TRBJ2-3 | TRBV12-3/TRBV12-4 | - | TRBD2 | TGTGCCAGCAGGATGACTAGCGGCACAGATACGCAGTATTTT | CASRMTSGTDTQYF
TRBJ2-7 | TRBV5-5 | many | - | TGTGCCAGCAGCTTGGAAGTCTACGAGCAGTACTTC | CASSLEVYEQYF
TRBJ2-5 | TRBV11-2 | few | TRBD2 | TGTGCCAGCAGCGAACGGACTAGCGGGAGGGTCATGGGGGAGACCCAGTACTTC | CASSERTSGRVMGETQYF
TRBJ1-1 | TRBV12-3/TRBV12-4 | few | TRBD1 | TGTGCCAGCAGTTCCCGGGACAGGGGGCGCAGCGGTGAAGCTTTCTTT | CASSSRDRGRSGEAFF
TRBJ2-2 | TRBV5-1 | many | - | TGCGCCAGCAGCTTGGATTGGGGGTCCGGGGAGCTGTTTTTT | CASSLDWGSGELFF
TRBJ2-7 | TRBV29-1 | few | - | TGCAGCGTTGAACTCTCCAGACAGCCCTACGAGCAGTACTTC | CSVELSRQPYEQYF
TRBJ2-1 | TRBV28 | few | TRBD2 | TGTGCCAGCAGCGCGTCGACTAGCGGGAGTTTCGATGAGCAGTTCTTC | CASSASTSGSFDEQFF
TRBJ1-2 | TRBV4-2 | - | TRBD1 | TGTGCCAGCAGCCAAGGGAGCAGGGGGCGCCCCTATGGCTACACCTTC | CASSQGSRGRPYGYTF
TRBJ1-2 | TRBV5-5 | few | TRBD1 | TGTGCCAGCAGCTTGGGGGACAGGGTTCGGGCGAACTATGGCTACACCTTC | CASSLGDRVRANYGYTF
TRBJ1-5 | TRBV7-8 | many | - | TGTGCCAGCAGCTTATCCCGCGGTCAGCCCCAGCATTTT | CASSLSRGQPQHF
TRBJ1-2 | TRBV12-3/TRBV12-4 | many | - | TGTGCCAGCAGTTTAGGGGCAGACTTTAGTTATGGCTACACCTTC | CASSLGADFSYGYTF
TRBJ2-2 | TRBV28 | few | TRBD2 | TGTGCCAGCAGTTTACTAGCGGGGGTCACCGGGGAGCTGTTTTTT | CASSLLAGVTGELFF
TRBJ1-5 | TRBV7-2 | - | - | TGTGCCAGCAGCCATTCTACCGTCAGCAATCAGCCCCAGCATTTT | CASSHSTVSNQPQHF
TRBJ1-2 | TRBV5-1 | few | - | TGCGCCAGCAGCTCCCTGAATCCCTATGGCTACACCTTC | CASSSLNPYGYTF
TRBJ2-5 | TRBV20-1 | few | - | TGCAGTGCTGGCGACAGGTCCGAAGCAGAGACCCAGTACTTC | CSAGDRSEAETQYF
TRBJ2-1 | TRBV29-1 | many | - | TGCAGCGTTGAACTTCGGGGGCTCCTCTACAATGAGCAGTTCTTC | CSVELRGLLYNEQFF
TRBJ1-2 | TRBV12-3/TRBV12-4 | few | - | TGTGCCAGCAGTCCACGATGGGTTATCTATGGCTACACCTTC | CASSPRWVIYGYTF
TRBJ1-2 | TRBV7-2 | - | - | TGTGCCAGCAGCTTAGAGGCCAGGGGTAGTGGCTATGGCTACACCTTC | CASSLEARGSGYGYTF
TRBJ2-2 | TRBV4-3 | few | TRBD2 | TGCGCCAGCAGCCAATTGCCGAGACGGACTAGCGGGAGTATTAGGAACACCGGGGAGCTGTTTTTT | CASSQLPRRTSGSIRNTGELFF
TRBJ1-2 | TRBV7-6 | - | - | TGTGCCAGCAGCCCACGGGGGGCGGGTGGCTACACCTTC | CASSPRGAGGYTF
TRBJ1-1 | TRBV10-3 | few | TRBD1 | TGTGCCATCACCGGGACAGGGGGTATCGTGAACACTGAAGCTTTCTTT | CAITGTGGIVNTEAFF
TRBJ2-7 | TRBV11-1 | - | TRBD2 | TGTGCCAGCAGCTTCCCCTCTAGCGGGGGGAGCTCCTACGAGCAGTACTTC | CASSFPSSGGSSYEQYF
TRBJ1-1 | TRBV12-3/TRBV12-4 | - | - | TGTGCCAGCAGTTTAGTCGGGGCGGGAGAAGCTTTCTTT | CASSLVGAGEAFF
TRBJ1-6 | TRBV2 | - | - | TGTGCCAGCAGCCAAAGGGGTAGCTCCTATAATTCACCCCTCCACTTT | CASSQRGSSYNSPLHF